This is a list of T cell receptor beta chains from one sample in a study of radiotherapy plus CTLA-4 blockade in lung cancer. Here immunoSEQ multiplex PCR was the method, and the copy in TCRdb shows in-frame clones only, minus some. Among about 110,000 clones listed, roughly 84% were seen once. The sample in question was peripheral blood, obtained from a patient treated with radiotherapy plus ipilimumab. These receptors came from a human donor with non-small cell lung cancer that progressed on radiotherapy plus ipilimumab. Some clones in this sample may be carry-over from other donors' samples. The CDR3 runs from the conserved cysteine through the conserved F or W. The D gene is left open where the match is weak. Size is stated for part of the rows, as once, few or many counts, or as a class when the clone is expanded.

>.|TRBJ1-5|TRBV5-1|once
CASSPGLDQPQHF
TGCGCCAGCAGCCCGGGCCTTGATCAGCCCCAGCATTTT
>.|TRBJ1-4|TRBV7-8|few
CASSYLILATNEKLFF
TGTGCCAGCAGCTATTTAATCCTTGCAACTAATGAAAAACTGTTTTTT
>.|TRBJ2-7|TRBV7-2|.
CASSREGGKYEQYF
TGTGCCAGCAGCCGCGAGGGGGGGAAATACGAGCAGTACTTC
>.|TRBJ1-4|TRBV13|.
CASSLLGATNEKLFF
TGTGCCAGCAGCCTATTAGGGGCAACTAATGAAAAACTGTTTTTT
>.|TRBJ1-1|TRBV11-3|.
CASSLTGAEAFF
TGTGCCAGCAGCTTAACGGGGGCTGAAGCTTTCTTT
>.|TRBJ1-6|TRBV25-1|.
CASSEYGGRSYNSPLHF
TGTGCCAGCAGTGAATATGGAGGGAGAAGTTATAATTCACCCCTCCACTTT
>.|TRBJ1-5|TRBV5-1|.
CASSLGGAGPQHF
TGCGCCAGCAGCTTGGGGGGTGCTGGGCCCCAGCATTTT
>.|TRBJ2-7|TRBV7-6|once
CASSLAEAAEQYF
TGTGCCAGCAGCTTAGCTGAGGCCGCCGAGCAGTACTTC
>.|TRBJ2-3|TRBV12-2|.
CARRLGGDRERGTDTQYF
TGTGCAAGGCGCTTAGGGGGGGACAGGGAAAGGGGCACAGATACGCAGTATTTT
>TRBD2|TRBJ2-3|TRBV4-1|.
CASSQDWTSGGTDTQYF
TGCGCCAGCAGCCAAGATTGGACTAGCGGTGGCACAGATACGCAGTATTTT
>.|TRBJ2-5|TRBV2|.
CASSGYQETQYF
TGTGCCAGCAGTGGGTACCAAGAGACCCAGTACTTC
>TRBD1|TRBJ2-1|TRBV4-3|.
CASSPRPGTGDEQFF
TGCGCCAGCAGCCCTCGTCCCGGGACAGGGGATGAGCAGTTCTTC
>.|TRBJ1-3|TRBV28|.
CASSLHLGNTIYF
TGTGCCAGCAGTTTACACCTTGGAAACACCATATATTTT
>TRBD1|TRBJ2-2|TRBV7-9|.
CASSNPPGQLTGELFF
TGTGCCAGCAGCAACCCTCCGGGACAGCTCACCGGGGAGCTGTTTTTT
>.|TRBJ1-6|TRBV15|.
CATSRDLGASPLHF
TGTGCCACCAGCAGAGATTTAGGGGCATCACCCCTCCACTTT
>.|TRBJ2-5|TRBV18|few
CASSPRGIETQYF
TGTGCCAGCTCACCAAGGGGGATAGAGACCCAGTACTTC
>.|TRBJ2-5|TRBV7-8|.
CASSTGPTAETQYF
TGTGCCAGCAGCACGGGCCCCACGGCGGAGACCCAGTACTTC
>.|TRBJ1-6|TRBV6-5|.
CASSRELVYNSPLHF
TGTGCCAGCAGCCGAGAGTTAGTCTATAATTCACCCCTCCACTTT
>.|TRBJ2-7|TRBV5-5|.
CASSLQQGTPLIYEQYF
TGTGCCAGCAGCTTGCAGCAGGGGACTCCTCTGATCTACGAGCAGTACTTC
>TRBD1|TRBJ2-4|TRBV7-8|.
CASSFRQGVRLAKNIQYF
TGTGCCAGCAGCTTCCGACAGGGGGTTCGGTTGGCCAAAAACATTCAGTACTTC
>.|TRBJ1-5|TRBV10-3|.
CAISDAGSPQHF
TGTGCCATCAGTGATGCGGGGTCGCCCCAGCATTTT
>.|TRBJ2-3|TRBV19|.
CASSGRPDTQYF
TGTGCCAGTAGTGGGAGGCCAGATACGCAGTATTTT
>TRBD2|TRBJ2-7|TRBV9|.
CASSVASGGNRSYEQYF
TGTGCCAGCAGCGTAGCTAGCGGGGGGAATCGGTCCTACGAGCAGTACTTC
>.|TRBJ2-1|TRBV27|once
CASSFNSGNEQFF
TGTGCCAGCAGTTTTAACAGTGGCAATGAGCAGTTCTTC
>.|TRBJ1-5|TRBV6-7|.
CASSISNISNQPQHF
TGTGCCAGCAGCATATCCAACATCAGCAATCAGCCCCAGCATTTT
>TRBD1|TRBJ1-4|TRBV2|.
CASSERTGREKLFF
TGTGCCAGCAGTGAACGGACAGGGAGGGAAAAACTGTTTTTT
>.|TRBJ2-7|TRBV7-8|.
CASSLLRGRSDEQYF
TGTGCCAGCAGCCTCCTCCGCGGCAGGTCAGACGAGCAGTACTTC
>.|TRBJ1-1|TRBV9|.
CASSVAAGEAFF
TGTGCCAGCAGCGTTGCCGCGGGTGAAGCTTTCTTT
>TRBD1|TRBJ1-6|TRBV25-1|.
CASSGTGAINSPLHF
TGTGCCAGCAGTGGGACAGGGGCTATTAATTCACCCCTCCACTTT
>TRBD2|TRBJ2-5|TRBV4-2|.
CASSPGRDIQETQYF
TGTGCCAGCAGCCCTGGGAGGGATATTCAAGAGACCCAGTACTTC
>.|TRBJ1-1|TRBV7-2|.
CASSFGVLDTEAFF
TGTGCCAGCAGCTTCGGAGTCCTCGACACTGAAGCTTTCTTT
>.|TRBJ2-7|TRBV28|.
CASSSTGDPHSYEQYF
TGTGCCAGCAGTTCCACAGGAGACCCCCATTCCTACGAGCAGTACTTC
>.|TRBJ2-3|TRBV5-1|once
CASSLDSTDTQYF
TGCGCCAGCAGCTTGGACAGCACAGATACGCAGTATTTT
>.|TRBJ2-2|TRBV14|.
CASSLYAAGELFF
TGTGCCAGCAGCCTATACGCCGCCGGGGAGCTGTTTTTT
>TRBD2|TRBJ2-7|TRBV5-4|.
CASSLGIGERGLYEQYF
TGTGCCAGCAGCTTGGGGATTGGGGAGCGGGGCCTCTACGAGCAGTACTTC
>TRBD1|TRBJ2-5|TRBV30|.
CAWSDFRTGSKETQYF
TGTGCCTGGAGTGATTTCCGGACAGGATCCAAAGAGACCCAGTACTTC
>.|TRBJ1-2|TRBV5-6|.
CASSSTGNYGYTF
TGTGCCAGCAGCTCTACAGGGAACTATGGCTACACCTTC
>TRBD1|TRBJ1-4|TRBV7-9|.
CASSTTGPATNEKLFF
TGTGCCAGCAGCACGACAGGGCCTGCAACTAATGAAAAACTGTTTTTT
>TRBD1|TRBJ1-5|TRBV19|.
CASSIAGTGNQPQHF
TGTGCCAGTAGTATTGCCGGGACAGGGAATCAGCCCCAGCATTTT
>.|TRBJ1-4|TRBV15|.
CATSRDLVGRGAVNEKLFF
TGTGCCACCAGCAGAGATCTGGTGGGGCGAGGCGCGGTTAATGAAAAACTGTTTTTT
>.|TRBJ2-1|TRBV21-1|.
CASWLAAYNEQFF
TGTGCCAGCTGGCTCGCGGCCTACAATGAGCAGTTCTTC
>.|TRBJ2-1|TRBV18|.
CASSPPSSYNEQFF
TGTGCCAGCTCACCCCCGAGCTCCTACAATGAGCAGTTCTTC
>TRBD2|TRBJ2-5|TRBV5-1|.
CASSYERGGEETQYF
TGCGCCAGCAGTTATGAGCGGGGGGGCGAGGAGACCCAGTACTTC